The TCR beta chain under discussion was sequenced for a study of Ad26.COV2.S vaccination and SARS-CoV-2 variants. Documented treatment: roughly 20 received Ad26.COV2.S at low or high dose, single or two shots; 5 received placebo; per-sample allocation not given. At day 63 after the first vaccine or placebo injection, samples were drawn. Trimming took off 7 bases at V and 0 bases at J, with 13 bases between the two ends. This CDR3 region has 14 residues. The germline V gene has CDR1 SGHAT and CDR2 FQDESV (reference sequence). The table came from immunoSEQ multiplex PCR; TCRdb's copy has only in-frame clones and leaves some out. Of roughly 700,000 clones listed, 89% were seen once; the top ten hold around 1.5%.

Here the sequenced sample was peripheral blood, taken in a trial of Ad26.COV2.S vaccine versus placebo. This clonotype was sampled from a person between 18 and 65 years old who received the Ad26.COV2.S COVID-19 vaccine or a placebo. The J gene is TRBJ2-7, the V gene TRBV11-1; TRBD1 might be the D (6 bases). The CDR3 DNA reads TGTGCCAGCACCGTGGGACAAAGCTCCTACGAGCAGTACTTC. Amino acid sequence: CASTVGQSSYEQYF.